This TCR beta chain stems from a study of blood T cell repertoires in COVID-19. The table came from immunoSEQ multiplex PCR; TCRdb's copy has only in-frame clones and leaves some out. The repertoire includes roughly 370,000 clones, about 86% of them detected once, and roughly a tenth sits in the top ten. Germline V gives CDR1 SGHRS, CDR2 YFSETQ. Trimming cost V 3 bases and J 2 bases, with 12 bases left between them. This CDR3 is built from 14 residues. This receptor was obtained from a woman between 45 and 65 years old who had recovered from COVID-19. The sample consisted of PBMCs or T cells enriched from blood (not recorded which). The chain recombines TRBV5-1 with TRBJ2-7; tentative D call: TRBD2 (6 bases). The CDR3 is CASSSGGAPYEQYF. The DNA for the CDR3 is TGCGCCAGCAGCTCAGGCGGGGCCCCCTACGAGCAGTACTTC.